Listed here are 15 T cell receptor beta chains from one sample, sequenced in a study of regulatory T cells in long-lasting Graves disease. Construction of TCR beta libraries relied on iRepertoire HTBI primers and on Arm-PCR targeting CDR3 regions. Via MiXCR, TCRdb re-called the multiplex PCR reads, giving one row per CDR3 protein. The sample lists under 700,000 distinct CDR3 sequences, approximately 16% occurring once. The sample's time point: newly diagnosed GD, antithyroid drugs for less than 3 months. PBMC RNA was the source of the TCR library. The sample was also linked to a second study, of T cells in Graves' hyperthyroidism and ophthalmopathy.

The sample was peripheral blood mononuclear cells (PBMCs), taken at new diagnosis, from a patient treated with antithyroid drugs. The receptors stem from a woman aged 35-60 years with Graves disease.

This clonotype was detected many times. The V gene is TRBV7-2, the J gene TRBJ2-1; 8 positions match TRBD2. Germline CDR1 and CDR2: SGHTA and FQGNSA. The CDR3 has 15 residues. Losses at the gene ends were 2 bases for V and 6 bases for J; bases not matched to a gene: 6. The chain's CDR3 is CASSLYPGGPNEQFF. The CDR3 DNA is TGTGCCAGCAGCTTATATCCGGGGGGGCCCAATGAGCAGTTCTTC.

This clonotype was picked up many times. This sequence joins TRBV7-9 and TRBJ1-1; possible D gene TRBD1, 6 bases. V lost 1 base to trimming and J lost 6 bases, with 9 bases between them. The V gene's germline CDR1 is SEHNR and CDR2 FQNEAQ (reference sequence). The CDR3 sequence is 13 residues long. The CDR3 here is CASSLEAGAEAFF. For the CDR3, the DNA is TGTGCCAGCAGCTTAGAGGCAGGGGCTGAAGCTTTCTTT.

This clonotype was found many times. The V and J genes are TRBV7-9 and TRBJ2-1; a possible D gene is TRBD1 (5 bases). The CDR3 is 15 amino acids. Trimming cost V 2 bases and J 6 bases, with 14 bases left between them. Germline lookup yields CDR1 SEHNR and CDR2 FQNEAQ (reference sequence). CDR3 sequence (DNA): TGTGCCAGCAGCTTATCACGCAGGGTGGTCAATGAGCAGTTCTTC. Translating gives CASSLSRRVVNEQFF.

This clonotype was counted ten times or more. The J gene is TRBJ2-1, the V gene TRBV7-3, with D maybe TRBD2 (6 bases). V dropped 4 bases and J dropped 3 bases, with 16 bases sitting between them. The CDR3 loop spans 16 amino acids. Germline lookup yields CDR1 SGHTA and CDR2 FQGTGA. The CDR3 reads CASSSGGEGYYNEQFF. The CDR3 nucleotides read TGTGCCAGCAGCTCCGGGGGTGAGGGGTACTACAATGAGCAGTTCTTC.

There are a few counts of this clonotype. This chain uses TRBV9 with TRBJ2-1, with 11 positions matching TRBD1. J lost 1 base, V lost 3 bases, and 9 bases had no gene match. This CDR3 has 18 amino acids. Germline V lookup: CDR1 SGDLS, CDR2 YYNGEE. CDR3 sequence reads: CASSARTGQGVSYNEQFF. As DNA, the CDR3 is TGTGCCAGCAGCGCACGGACGGGACAGGGGGTTTCCTACAATGAGCAGTTCTTC. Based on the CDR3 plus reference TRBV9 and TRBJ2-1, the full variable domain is DSGVTQTPKHLITATGQRVTLRCSPRSGDLSVYWYQQSLDQGLQFLIQYYNGEERAKGNILERFSAQQFPDLHSELNLSSLELGDSALYFCASSARTGQGVSYNEQFFGPGTRLTVL.

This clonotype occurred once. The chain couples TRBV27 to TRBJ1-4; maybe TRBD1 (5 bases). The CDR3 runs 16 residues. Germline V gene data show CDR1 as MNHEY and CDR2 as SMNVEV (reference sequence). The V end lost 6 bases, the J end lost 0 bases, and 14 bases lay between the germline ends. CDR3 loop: CASRRDPVSTNEKLFF. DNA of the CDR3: TGTGCCAGCAGACGGGACCCAGTCTCAACTAATGAAAAACTGTTTTTT.

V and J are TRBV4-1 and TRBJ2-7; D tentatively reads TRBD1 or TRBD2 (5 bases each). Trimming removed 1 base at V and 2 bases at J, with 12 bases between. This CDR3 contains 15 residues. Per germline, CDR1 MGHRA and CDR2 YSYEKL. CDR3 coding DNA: TGCGCCAGCAGCCAAGGGGCAGGGACCGCCTACGAGCAGTACTTC. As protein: CASSQGAGTAYEQYF.

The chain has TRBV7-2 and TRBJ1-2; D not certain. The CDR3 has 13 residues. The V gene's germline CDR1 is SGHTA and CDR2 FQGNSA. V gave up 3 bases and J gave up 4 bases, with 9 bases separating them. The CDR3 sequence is CASSFGLRYGYTF. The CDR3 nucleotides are TGTGCCAGCAGCTTCGGACTGCGCTATGGCTACACCTTC.

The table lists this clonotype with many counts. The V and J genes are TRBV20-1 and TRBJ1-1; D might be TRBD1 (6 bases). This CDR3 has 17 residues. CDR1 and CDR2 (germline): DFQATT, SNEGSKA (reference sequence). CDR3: CERTGTPVPVQGTEAFF. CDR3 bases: TGCGAGCGAACCGGGACGCCCGTCCCCGTTCAGGGGACTGAAGCTTTCTTT.

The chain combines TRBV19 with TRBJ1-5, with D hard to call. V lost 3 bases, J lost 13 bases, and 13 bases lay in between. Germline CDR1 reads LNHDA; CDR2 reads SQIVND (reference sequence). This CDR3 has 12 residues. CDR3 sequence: CASSIWASSQHF. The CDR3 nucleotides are TGTGCCAGTAGTATCTGGGCGTCTTCTCAGCATTTT. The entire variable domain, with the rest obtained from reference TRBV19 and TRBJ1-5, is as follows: DGGITQSPKYLFRKEGQNVTLSCEQNLNHDAMYWYRQDPGQGLRLIYYSQIVNDFQKGDIAEGYSVSREKKESFPLTVTSAQKNPTAFYLCASSIWASSQHFGDGTRLSIL.

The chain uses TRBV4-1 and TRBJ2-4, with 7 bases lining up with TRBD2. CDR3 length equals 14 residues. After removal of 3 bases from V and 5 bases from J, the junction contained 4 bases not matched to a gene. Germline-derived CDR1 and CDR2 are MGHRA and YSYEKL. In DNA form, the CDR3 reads TGCGCCAGCAGCCATGGACTAGTACAAAACATTCAGTACTTC. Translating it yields CASSHGLVQNIQYF.

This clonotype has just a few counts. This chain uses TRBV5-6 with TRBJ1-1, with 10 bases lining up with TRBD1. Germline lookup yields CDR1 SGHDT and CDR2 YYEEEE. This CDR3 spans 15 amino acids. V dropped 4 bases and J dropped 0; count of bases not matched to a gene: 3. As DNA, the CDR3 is TGTGCCAGCAGCCCTGGGACAGGGGTGAACACTGAAGCTTTCTTT. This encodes CASSPGTGVNTEAFF. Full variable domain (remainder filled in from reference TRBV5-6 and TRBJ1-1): DAGVTQSPTHLIKTRGQQVTLRCSPKSGHDTVSWYQQALGQGPQFIFQYYEEEERQRGNFPDRFSGHQFPNYSSELNVNALLLGDSALYLCASSPGTGVNTEAFFGQGTRLTVV.

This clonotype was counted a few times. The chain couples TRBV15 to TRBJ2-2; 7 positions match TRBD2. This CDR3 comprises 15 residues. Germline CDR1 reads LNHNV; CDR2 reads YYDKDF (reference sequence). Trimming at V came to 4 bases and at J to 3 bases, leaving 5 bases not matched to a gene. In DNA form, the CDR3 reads TGTGCCACCAGCACCGGCGGGGGTTACACCGGGGAGCTGTTTTTT. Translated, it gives CATSTGGGYTGELFF.

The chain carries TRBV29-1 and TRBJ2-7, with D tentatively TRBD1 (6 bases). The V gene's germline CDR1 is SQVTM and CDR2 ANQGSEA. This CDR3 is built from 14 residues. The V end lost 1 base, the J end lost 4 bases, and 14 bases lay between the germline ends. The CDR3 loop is CSVEVGGAVYEQYF. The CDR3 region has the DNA TGCAGCGTTGAAGTTGGGGGCGCGGTATACGAGCAGTACTTC.

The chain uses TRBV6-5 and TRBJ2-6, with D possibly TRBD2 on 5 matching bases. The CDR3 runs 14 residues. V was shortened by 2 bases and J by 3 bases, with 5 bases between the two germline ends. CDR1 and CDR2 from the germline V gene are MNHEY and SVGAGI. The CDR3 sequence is CASSYGGGANVLTF. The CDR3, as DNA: TGTGCCAGCAGTTACGGAGGTGGGGCCAACGTCCTGACTTTC.